Reported below is one T cell receptor beta chain. This clonotype has a handful of counts. Its antigen specificity is not known. One base away there is no much larger clone; base qualities are not given. The sample comes from a study of read filtering for tumor transcriptome and immune sequencing (dated by TCRdb to about 2020). For the study in its entirety: The cohort was composed of approximately 16 male and 14 female patients, with a mean age of approximately 62 years and an age range of about 45 to 90. After DNase treatment, whole-transcriptome libraries were prepared with the TruSeq RNA Access Library Prep Kit. Using the same bone marrow samples, the study ran both targeted immune repertoire sequencing and bulk whole-transcriptome sequencing and then compared the TCR repertoires from each method. One main goal was a read-filtering strategy for immune repertoire data, in particular deciding whether clonotypes backed by only one read should be removed. TCR-region mapped reads per sample ranged from about 4 to 10.27 million with IR-seq versus only about 75 to 1,400 with RNA-seq. Under revised international staging, roughly eight patients fell into R-ISS I, about 17 into R-ISS II and roughly 7 into R-ISS III.

The Immunoverse kit was used to build TCR libraries from approximately 410 ng RNA, with molecular barcoded adaptors covering alpha/delta and beta/gamma chains. TCR library preparation used the same RNA that went into transcriptome sequencing. Sequencing of the TCR libraries was done on an Illumina HiSeq 4000 with 2 x 150 cycles. Per the source publication's procedure: MiXCR aligned TCR reads to human V, D, J and C references and assembled the aligned reads into CDR3 clonotypes, with quality filtering and error correction included. The tcR package in R was used for analysis of clonotype counts and gene usage diversity. For inspection of raw mapping reads, RNA-seq reads were mapped by STAR aligner version 2.5.3a onto GRCh37 of the human genome. IR-seq fastq files were randomly downsampled with Seqtk 1.3 to test the effect of sequencing depth on detected clonotypes. Using fastp trimming at Q25 and MiXCR clonotype assembly, TCRdb reanalyzed the public sequencing data and kept in-frame beta chains. CDR3 protein sequences are deduplicated, and each keeps its most common genes and DNA. These V and J calls rely on TCRdb rather than the paper's analysis. The sample data list roughly 68,000 distinct CDR3 sequences, and more than 11% of these were observed just once. The top ten clones comprise roughly 41% of the sample.

Study-level results and caveats: Clonotypes were captured by IR-seq at much higher depth and more reliably than by RNA-seq, and smaller IR-seq throughput was sufficient for identification of most shared clonotypes. The sorted CD138-negative fraction was not purified T cells but a mixed bone marrow immune population. Single-read clonotypes made up around 86% of clonotypes but only about 4% of total reads in IR-seq, compared with roughly 70% of clonotypes and 40% to 55% of reads in RNA-seq. Removing single-read clonotypes increased the correlation between IR-seq and RNA-seq shared clonotype proportions.

Bone marrow was sampled from every patient at the time of active disease. Bone marrow mononuclear cells were isolated by Ficoll-Hypaque density gradient centrifugation. CD138-negative cells were obtained by negative selection after labeling with CD138 magnetic microbeads on a MACS separator, removing myeloma plasma cells. The purity of the isolated cells was checked by flow cytometry with CD138 antibodies on an Attune NxT. TRIzol reagent was used to extract total RNA, and a NanoDrop spectrophotometer was used to quantify the extracted RNA. Paired RNA-seq and IR-seq were performed on each patient's CD138-negative bone marrow sample. This TCR was recovered from a donor older than 35 with multiple myeloma. Sequences were obtained from a population of CD138-negative cells sorted from bone marrow. Reading the label with the study, this specimen's cell subset or site is: bone marrow mononuclear cells depleted of CD138+ plasma/myeloma cells by negative magnetic selection.

CDR3 protein: CASSPGRSSYEQYF. The DNA is TGCGCCAGCAGCCCGGGCCGCTCCTCCTACGAGCAGTACTTC. Rearrangement joined TRBV5-1 to TRBJ2-7; the D gene assignment is ambiguous. From the cysteine through the phenylalanine, the CDR3 covers 14 amino acids. The sequence is cut down to CDR3 DNA, 42 bases in frame from base 1. V loses 4 bases, J loses 0 bases, and the germline ends lie 11 bases apart. As encoded in the germline V gene, CDR1 is SGHRS while CDR2 is YFSETQ.